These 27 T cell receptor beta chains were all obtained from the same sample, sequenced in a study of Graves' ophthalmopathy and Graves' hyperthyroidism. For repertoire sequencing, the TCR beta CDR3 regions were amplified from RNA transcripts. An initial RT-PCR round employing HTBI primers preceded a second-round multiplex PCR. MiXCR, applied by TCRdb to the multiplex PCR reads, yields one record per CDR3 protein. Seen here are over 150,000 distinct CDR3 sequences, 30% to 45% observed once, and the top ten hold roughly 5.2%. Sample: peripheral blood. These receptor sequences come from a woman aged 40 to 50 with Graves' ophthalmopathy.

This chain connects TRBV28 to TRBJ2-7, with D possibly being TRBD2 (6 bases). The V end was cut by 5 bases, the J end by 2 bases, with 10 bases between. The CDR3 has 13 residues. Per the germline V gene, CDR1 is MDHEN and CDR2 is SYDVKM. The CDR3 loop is CASSIAAPYEQYF. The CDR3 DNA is TGTGCCAGCAGTATAGCGGCCCCCTACGAGCAGTACTTC. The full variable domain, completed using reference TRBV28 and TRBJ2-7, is DVKVTQSSRYLVKRTGEKVFLECVQDMDHENMFWYRQDPGLGLRLIYFSYDVKMKEKGDIPEGYSVSREKKERFSLILESASTNQTSMYLCASSIAAPYEQYFGPGTRLTVT.

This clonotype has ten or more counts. The DNA of the CDR3 is TGCGCCAGCAGCCCCAAAACCCCCGGAGCCTACGAGCAGTACTTC. It yields the protein CASSPKTPGAYEQYF. V usage is TRBV4-1 and J usage is TRBJ2-7, with D unclear. Germline V gene lookup returns CDR1 MGHRA and CDR2 YSYEKL. V lost 4 bases to trimming and J lost 2 bases, with 15 bases between them. The CDR3 loop spans 15 amino acids.

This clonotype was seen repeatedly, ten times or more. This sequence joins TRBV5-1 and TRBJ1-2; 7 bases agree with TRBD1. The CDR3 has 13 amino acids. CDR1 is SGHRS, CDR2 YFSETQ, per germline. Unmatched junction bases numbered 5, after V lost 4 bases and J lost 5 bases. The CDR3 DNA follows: TGCGCCAGCAGCACCGGGACAGATTATGGCTACACCTTC. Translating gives CASSTGTDYGYTF.

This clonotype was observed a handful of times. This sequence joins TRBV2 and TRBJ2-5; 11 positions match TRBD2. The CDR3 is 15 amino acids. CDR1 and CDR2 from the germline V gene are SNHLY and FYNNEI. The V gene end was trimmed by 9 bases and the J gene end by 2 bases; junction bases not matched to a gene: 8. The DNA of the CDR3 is TGTGCCAGTCGAAGACTAGCGGGACCACAAGAGACCCAGTACTTC. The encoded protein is CASRRLAGPQETQYF.

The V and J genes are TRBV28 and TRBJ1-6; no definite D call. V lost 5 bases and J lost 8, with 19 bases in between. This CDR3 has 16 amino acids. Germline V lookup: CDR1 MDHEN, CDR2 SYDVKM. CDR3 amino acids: CASSRWTGRKDSPLHF. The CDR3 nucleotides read TGTGCCAGCAGTCGGTGGACGGGAAGAAAAGATTCACCCCTCCACTTT.

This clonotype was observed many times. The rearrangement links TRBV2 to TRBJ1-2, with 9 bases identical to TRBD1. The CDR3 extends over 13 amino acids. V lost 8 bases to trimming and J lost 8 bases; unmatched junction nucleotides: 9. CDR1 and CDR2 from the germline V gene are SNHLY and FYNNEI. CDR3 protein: CASLPGQGLGYTF. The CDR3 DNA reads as TGTGCCAGCCTCCCGGGACAGGGCTTAGGCTACACCTTC. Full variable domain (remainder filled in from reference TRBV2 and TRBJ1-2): EPEVTQTPSHQVTQMGQEVILRCVPISNHLYFYWYRQILGQKVEFLVSFYNNEISEKSEIFDDQFSVERPDGSNFTLKIRSTKLEDSAMYFCASLPGQGLGYTFGSGTRLTVV.

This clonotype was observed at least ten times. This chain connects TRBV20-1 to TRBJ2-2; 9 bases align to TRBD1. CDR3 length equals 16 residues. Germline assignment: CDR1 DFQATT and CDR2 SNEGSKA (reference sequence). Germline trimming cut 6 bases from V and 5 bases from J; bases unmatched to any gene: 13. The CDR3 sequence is CSAEQQGARKTGELFF. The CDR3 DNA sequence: TGCAGTGCAGAACAACAGGGGGCGCGAAAGACCGGGGAGCTGTTTTTT.

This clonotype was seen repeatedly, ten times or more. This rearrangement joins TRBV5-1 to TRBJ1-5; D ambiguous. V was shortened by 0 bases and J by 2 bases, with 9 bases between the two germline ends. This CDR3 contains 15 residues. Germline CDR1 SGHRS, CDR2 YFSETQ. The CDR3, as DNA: TGCGCCAGCAGCTTGGCCGGGTTGGGCAATCAGCCCCAGCATTTT. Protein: CASSLAGLGNQPQHF.

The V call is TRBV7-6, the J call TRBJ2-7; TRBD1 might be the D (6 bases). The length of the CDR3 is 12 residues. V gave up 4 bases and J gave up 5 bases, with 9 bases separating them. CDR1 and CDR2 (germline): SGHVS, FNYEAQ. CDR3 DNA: TGTGCCAGCAGCTCGACAGGCCACGAGCAGTACTTC. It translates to CASSSTGHEQYF.

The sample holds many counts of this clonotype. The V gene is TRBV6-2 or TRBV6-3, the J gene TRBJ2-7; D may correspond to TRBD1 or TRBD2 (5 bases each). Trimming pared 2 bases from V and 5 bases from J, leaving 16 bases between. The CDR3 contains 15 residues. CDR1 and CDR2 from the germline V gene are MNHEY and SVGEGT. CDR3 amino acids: CASSYRSGTPNEQYF. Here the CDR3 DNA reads TGTGCCAGCAGTTACCGATCCGGGACGCCGAACGAGCAGTACTTC.

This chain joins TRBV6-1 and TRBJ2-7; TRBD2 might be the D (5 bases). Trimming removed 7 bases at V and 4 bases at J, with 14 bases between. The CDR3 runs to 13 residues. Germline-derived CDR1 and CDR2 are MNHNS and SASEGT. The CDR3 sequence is CASNRLSKYEQYF. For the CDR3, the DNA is TGTGCCAGCAACCGACTAAGCAAGTACGAGCAGTACTTC.

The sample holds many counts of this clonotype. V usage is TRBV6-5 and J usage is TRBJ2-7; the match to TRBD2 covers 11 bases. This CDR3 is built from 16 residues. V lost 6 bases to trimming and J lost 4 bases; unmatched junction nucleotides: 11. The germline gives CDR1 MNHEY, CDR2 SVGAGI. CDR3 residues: CASRTTSGEGWYEQYF. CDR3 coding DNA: TGTGCCAGCAGGACGACTAGCGGGGAAGGATGGTACGAGCAGTACTTC.

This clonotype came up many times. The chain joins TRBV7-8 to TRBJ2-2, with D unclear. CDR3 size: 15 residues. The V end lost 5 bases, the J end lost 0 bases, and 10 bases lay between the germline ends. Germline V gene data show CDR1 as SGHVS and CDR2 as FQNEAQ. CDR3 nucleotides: TGTGCCAGCAGCCTTAACACCCCGAACACCGGGGAGCTGTTTTTT. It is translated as CASSLNTPNTGELFF.

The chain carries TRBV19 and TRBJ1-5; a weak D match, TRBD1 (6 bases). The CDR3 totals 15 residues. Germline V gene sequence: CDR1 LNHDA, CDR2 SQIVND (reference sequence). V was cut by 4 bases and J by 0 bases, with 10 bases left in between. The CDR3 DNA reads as TGTGCCAGTAGTAGATTGGGGGCTAGCAATCAGCCCCAGCATTTT. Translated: CASSRLGASNQPQHF.

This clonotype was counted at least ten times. CDR3: CASSPGWRPEAQHF. In DNA form, the CDR3 reads TGTGCCAGCAGCCCTGGTTGGCGGCCGGAGGCCCAGCATTTT. The V and J genes are TRBV27 and TRBJ1-5; D uncertain. Trimming cost V 6 bases and J 11 bases, with 20 bases left between them. The CDR3 is 14 residues long. Per the germline V gene, CDR1 is MNHEY and CDR2 is SMNVEV (reference sequence).

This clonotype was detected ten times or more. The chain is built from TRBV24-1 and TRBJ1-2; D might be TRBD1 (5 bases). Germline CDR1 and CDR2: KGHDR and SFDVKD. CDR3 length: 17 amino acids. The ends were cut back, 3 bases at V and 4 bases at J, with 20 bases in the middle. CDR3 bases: TGTGCCACCAGTGATGATTTGGGGATGACAGCTTTCTATGGCTACACCTTC. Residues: CATSDDLGMTAFYGYTF.

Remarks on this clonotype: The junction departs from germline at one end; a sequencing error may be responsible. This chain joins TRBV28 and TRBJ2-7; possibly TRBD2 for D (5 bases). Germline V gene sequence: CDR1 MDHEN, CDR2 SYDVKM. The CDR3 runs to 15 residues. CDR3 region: CASSPHALGVPSTFF. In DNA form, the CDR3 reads TGTGCCAGCAGTCCCCACGCACTGGGAGTGCCCTCAACGTTCTTC.

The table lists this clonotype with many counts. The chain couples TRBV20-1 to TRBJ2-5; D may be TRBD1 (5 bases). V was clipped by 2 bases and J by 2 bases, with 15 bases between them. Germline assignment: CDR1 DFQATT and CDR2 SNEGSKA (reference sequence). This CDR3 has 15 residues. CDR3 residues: CSARKQWGTQETQYF. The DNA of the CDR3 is TGCAGTGCTAGAAAACAGTGGGGCACTCAAGAGACCCAGTACTTC.

CDR3 bases: TGTGCCAGCAGCGGGTCCGGGACCGGAGGCGACGGCGAAGCTTTCTTT. Its protein is CASSGSGTGGDGEAFF. The chain is built from TRBV6-2 or TRBV6-3 and TRBJ1-1; D is perhaps TRBD1 (5 bases). This CDR3 has 16 residues. The V gene's germline CDR1 is MNHEY and CDR2 SVGEGT. The germline V and J ends were trimmed by 6 bases and 8 bases, with 25 bases remaining between them.

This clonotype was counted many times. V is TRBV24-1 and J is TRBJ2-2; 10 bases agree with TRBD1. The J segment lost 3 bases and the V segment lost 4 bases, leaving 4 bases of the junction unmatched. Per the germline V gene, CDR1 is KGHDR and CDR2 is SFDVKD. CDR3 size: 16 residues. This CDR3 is CATSDHGTGDTGELFF. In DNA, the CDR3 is TGTGCCACCAGTGACCATGGGACAGGGGACACCGGGGAGCTGTTTTTT.

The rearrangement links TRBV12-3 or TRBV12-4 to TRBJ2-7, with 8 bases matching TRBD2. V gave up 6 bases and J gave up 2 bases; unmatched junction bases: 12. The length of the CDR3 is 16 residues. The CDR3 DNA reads TGTGCCAGCAGCCCCTCTGGCGGGAGGTCCCCCTACGAGCAGTACTTC. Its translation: CASSPSGGRSPYEQYF.

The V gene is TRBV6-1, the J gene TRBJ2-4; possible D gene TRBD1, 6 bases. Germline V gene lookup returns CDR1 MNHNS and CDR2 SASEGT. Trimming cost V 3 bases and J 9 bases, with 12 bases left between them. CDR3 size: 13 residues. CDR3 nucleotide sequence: TGTGCCAGCAGTGACCAGGACAGAAGCATTCAGTACTTC. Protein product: CASSDQDRSIQYF.

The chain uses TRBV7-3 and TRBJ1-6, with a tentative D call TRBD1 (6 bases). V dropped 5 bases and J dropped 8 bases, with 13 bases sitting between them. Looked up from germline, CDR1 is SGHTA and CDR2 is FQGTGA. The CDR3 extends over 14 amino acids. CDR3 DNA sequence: TGTGCCAGCAGCCAGCAGGGGTTTGATTCACCCCTCCACTTT. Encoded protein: CASSQQGFDSPLHF.

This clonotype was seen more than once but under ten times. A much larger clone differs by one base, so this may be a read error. CDR3 region: CAGSPPRGWNEQYF. The CDR3 DNA is TGTGCCGGCTCACCACCGAGGGGCTGGAACGAGCAGTACTTC. V gene TRBV18 combines with J gene TRBJ2-7; D possibly uses TRBD1 or TRBD2 (5 bases each). Germline V gene lookup returns CDR1 KGHSH and CDR2 LQKENI. There are 14 residues in the CDR3.

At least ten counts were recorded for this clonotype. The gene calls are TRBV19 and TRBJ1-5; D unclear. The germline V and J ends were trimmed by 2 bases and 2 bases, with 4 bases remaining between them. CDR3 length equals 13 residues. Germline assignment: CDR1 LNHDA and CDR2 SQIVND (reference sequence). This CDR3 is CASSIRGNQPQHF. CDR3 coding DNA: TGTGCCAGTAGTATACGGGGCAATCAGCCCCAGCATTTT.

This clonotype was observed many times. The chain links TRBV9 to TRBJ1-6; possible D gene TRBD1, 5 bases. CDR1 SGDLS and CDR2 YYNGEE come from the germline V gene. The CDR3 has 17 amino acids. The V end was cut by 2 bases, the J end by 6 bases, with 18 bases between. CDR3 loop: CASSVEVSGLGNSPLHF. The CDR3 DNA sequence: TGTGCCAGCAGCGTCGAGGTTTCAGGGTTGGGTAATTCACCCCTCCACTTT. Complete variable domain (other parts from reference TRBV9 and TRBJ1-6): DSGVTQTPKHLITATGQRVTLRCSPRSGDLSVYWYQQSLDQGLQFLIQYYNGEERAKGNILERFSAQQFPDLHSELNLSSLELGDSALYFCASSVEVSGLGNSPLHFGNGTRLTVT.

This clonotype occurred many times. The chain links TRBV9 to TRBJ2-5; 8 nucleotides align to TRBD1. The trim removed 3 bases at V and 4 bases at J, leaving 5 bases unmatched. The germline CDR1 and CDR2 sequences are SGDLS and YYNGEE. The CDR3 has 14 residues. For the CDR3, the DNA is TGTGCCAGCAGCGCAGGACAGGGACGAGAGACCCAGTACTTC. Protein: CASSAGQGRETQYF.